This T cell receptor beta chain originates from a study of T cell repertoires in cytomegalovirus infection. Overall study: The study used recently identified HLA-C-restricted and well-studied HLA-B-restricted CMV epitopes. TCR beta signatures that were public indicated CMV infection and matching HLA type.

From germline, CDR1 is MNHNS and CDR2 SASEGT. V lost 8 bases, J lost 1 base, and 4 bases stayed unmatched. There are 13 residues in the CDR3. Worth noting for this clonotype: Its antigen is still unknown.

TCRdb used MiXCR to reprocess the reads, holding one entry per CDR3 protein. The sample consists of hundreds of thousands of distinct CDR3 sequences, 25% to 30% of them appearing once. Findings of the study overall: Carriage of CMV together with the relevant HLA was identifiable through cumulative public TCR beta family frequency. Dominating the ex vivo response were HLA-C-restricted CMV-specific TCR beta clonotypes.

This chain connects TRBV6-1 to TRBJ1-1; 7 bases line up with TRBD1. Sequencing used cultured PBMCs, obtained from culture after CMV antigen stimulation. The clonotype comes from a human donor in good health (CMV status not recorded). Some clones in this sample may be carry-over from other donors' samples. The CDR3 reads CASPNRGNTEAFF. The CDR3 coding sequence is TGTGCCAGCCCCAACAGGGGGAACACTGAAGCTTTCTTT.